The rows below give T cell receptor beta chains drawn from one sample of a study of blood T cell repertoires in COVID-19. TCRdb's table, derived via immunoSEQ multiplex PCR, lists solely in-frame clones and lacks some. The table shows tens of thousands of clones, with more than 75% occurring only once. What was sequenced was peripheral blood. The receptor source for this set is a man in his fifties or sixties with acute or convalescent COVID-19. Both conserved end residues are trimmed from each CDR3. Rows give clone size only sometimes, using once, few, many, or a class for an expanded clone.

TRBV7-9	.	TRBJ2-7	ASSPRGPDEQY
TRBV19	.	TRBJ2-4	ASSINRDIQY
TRBV19	.	TRBJ1-1	ASRGAANTEAF
TRBV5-1	.	TRBJ2-5	ASSGQPQETQY
TRBV19	once	TRBJ1-5	ASSIGDRGRQPQH
TRBV19	.	TRBJ1-5	ASDGTGVNQPQH
TRBV27	.	TRBJ1-4	ASSLSQGKRKEKLF
TRBV2	.	TRBJ1-2	ASSLFHGQGSGGYT
TRBV30	few	TRBJ1-4	AWSPTDGQGGKLF
TRBV5-4	.	TRBJ1-6	ASSLERGQNSPLH
TRBV25-1	.	TRBJ2-1	ASSNWGQGDLYNEQF
TRBV19	.	TRBJ1-1	ASRTGATNTEAF
TRBV9	.	TRBJ1-2	ASSAFTGSDGYT
TRBV7-9	.	TRBJ1-1	ASSFGVGSQNTEAF
TRBV19	.	TRBJ2-2	ASSSRGGASTGELF
TRBV10-3	.	TRBJ1-2	AIWGGRYGYT
TRBV7-2	.	TRBJ2-1	ASSLGGRNSNEQF
TRBV11-2	.	TRBJ2-2	ASSKQLTGELF
TRBV2	.	TRBJ2-2	ASSVTGGANTGELF
TRBV24-1	.	TRBJ2-5	ATSALDRETQY
TRBV10-2	.	TRBJ1-1	ASSGGIEAF
TRBV5-6	.	TRBJ2-2	ASSLNGGEANTGELF